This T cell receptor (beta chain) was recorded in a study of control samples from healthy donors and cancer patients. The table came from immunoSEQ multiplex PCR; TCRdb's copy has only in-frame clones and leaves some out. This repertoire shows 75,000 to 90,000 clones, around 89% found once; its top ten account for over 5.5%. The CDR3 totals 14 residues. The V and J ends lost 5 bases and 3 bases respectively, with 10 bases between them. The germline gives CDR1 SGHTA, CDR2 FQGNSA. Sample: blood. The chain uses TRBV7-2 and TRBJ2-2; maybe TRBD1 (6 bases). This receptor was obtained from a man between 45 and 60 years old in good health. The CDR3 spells CASSTRTDTGELFF. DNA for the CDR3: TGTGCCAGCAGCACGAGGACAGACACCGGGGAGCTGTTTTTT. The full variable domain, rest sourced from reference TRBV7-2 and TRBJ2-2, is GAGVSQSPSNKVTEKGKDVELRCDPISGHTALYWYRQSLGQGLEFLIYFQGNSAPDKSGLPSDRFSAERTGGSVSTLTIQRTQQEDSAVYLCASSTRTDTGELFFGEGSRLTVL.